The 27 T cell receptor beta chains given below trace back to one sample, sequenced in a study of T cells in Graves' hyperthyroidism and ophthalmopathy. Using RNA transcripts as the source, TCR beta CDR3 regions were amplified. TCR CDR3 regions were first amplified by RT-PCR with HTBI primers. In TCRdb, the multiplex PCR reads were re-called with MiXCR into one record per CDR3 protein. Altogether 250,000 to 300,000 distinct CDR3 sequences are present, approximately 13% being singletons, with the ten largest covering 7.9%. Sequencing was done on a sample of blood. Source of these receptors: a middle-aged woman with Graves' hyperthyroidism.

This clonotype has at least ten counts. This chain uses TRBV3-1 with TRBJ1-2; D unresolved. The germline gives CDR1 LGHDT, CDR2 YNNKEL (reference sequence). V lost 1 base, J lost 4 bases, and 10 bases lay in between. The CDR3 contains 14 residues. Here the CDR3 DNA reads TGTGCCAGCAGCCAAGGTCTCGGACTCTATGGCTACACCTTC. Protein: CASSQGLGLYGYTF.

This clonotype was counted many times. Mismatch with germline at one junction end may stem from a read error. The chain joins TRBV11-2 to TRBJ1-6, with no clear D. Germline V lookup: CDR1 SGHAT, CDR2 FQNNGV. CDR3 length: 15 amino acids. The CDR3 sequence: CASNLGSQSNSPLHF. CDR3 nucleotide sequence: TGTGCCAGCAACTTAGGGTCACAGTCCAATTCACCCCTCCACTTT.

This sequence joins TRBV2 and TRBJ2-6; 7 nucleotides line up with TRBD1. The CDR3 covers 16 residues. V lost 7 bases and J lost 0; bases outside the gene matches: 6. Germline V gene lookup returns CDR1 SNHLY and CDR2 FYNNEI. The CDR3 loop is CASTLDRDSGANVLTF. As DNA, the CDR3 is TGTGCCAGCACCCTCGACAGGGACTCTGGGGCCAACGTCCTGACTTTC.

In this sample, this clonotype turned up many times. This sequence joins TRBV7-9 and TRBJ1-2; 7 positions match TRBD1. Trimming took 4 bases from V and 8 from J; bases not matched to a gene: 13. Germline CDR1 SEHNR, CDR2 FQNEAQ (reference sequence). The CDR3 extends over 15 amino acids. This CDR3 reads CASSSDRTPAGGYTF. The CDR3 coding sequence is TGTGCCAGCAGCTCGGACAGGACACCCGCCGGGGGCTACACCTTC.

About this clonotype itself: An end of the junction differs from the germline gene, which may be a read error. J is TRBJ2-7 and V is TRBV13; no firm D call. Germline V gene sequence: CDR1 PRHDT, CDR2 FYEKMQ (reference sequence). This CDR3 has 15 residues. The CDR3, as DNA: TGTGCCAGCAGCGTTGCGCCGGCGAGTGAATACGAGCAGTGCTTC. This encodes CASSVAPASEYEQCF.

This clonotype has at least ten counts. V is TRBV27 and J is TRBJ2-1; TRBD1 agrees at 8 bases. J gave up 9 bases and V 2 bases, and 6 bases lay outside the gene matches. Germline values: CDR1 MNHEY, CDR2 SMNVEV (reference sequence). The length of the CDR3 is 14 residues. The CDR3 nucleotides read TGTGCCAGCAGTTTAGACGACAGGGGAACTGAGCAGTTCTTC. It codes for CASSLDDRGTEQFF.

This clonotype was observed many times. CDR3 in amino acids: CSAVLGASNQPQHF. In DNA form, the CDR3 reads TGCAGCGCCGTCCTGGGGGCCAGCAATCAGCCCCAGCATTTT. The genes are TRBV29-1 and TRBJ1-5; D possibly corresponds to TRBD1 (6 bases). The CDR3 covers 14 residues. Trimming cost V 7 bases and J 1 base, with 14 bases left between them. Germline V CDR1 and CDR2: SQVTM, ANQGSEA.

This clonotype has a count of ten or more. This rearrangement joins TRBV6-2 or TRBV6-3 to TRBJ2-7; 7 nucleotides agree with TRBD1. V gave up 7 bases and J gave up 3 bases; unmatched junction bases: 12. This CDR3 has 15 residues. The germline gives CDR1 MNHEY, CDR2 SVGEGT. The chain's CDR3 is CASTPGWGQIYEQYF. DNA for the CDR3: TGTGCCAGCACCCCCGGTTGGGGACAGATCTACGAGCAGTACTTC.

V and J are TRBV7-9 and TRBJ2-7, with unresolved D. This CDR3 is 12 amino acids long. The germline gives CDR1 SEHNR, CDR2 FQNEAQ (reference sequence). Trimming removed 11 bases from V and 2 bases from J, with 13 bases in between. The CDR3 here is CAYQTETYEQYF. The CDR3 bases are TGTGCCTATCAGACGGAGACCTACGAGCAGTACTTC.

This clonotype has ten or more counts. V gene TRBV7-2 combines with J gene TRBJ2-1, with 8 bases matching TRBD1. V lost 1 base, J lost 5 bases, and 4 bases stayed unmatched. This CDR3 comprises 15 residues. Germline assignment: CDR1 SGHTA and CDR2 FQGNSA. CDR3 in amino acids: CASSLEGQVNNEQFF. CDR3 nucleotide sequence: TGTGCCAGCAGCTTAGAGGGACAGGTAAACAATGAGCAGTTCTTC. The full variable domain, completed using reference TRBV7-2 and TRBJ2-1, is GAGVSQSPSNKVTEKGKDVELRCDPISGHTALYWYRQSLGQGLEFLIYFQGNSAPDKSGLPSDRFSAERTGGSVSTLTIQRTQQEDSAVYLCASSLEGQVNNEQFFGPGTRLTVL.

There are a few counts of this clonotype. The chain employs TRBV7-9 and TRBJ2-1; TRBD2 aligns across 14 bases. The CDR3 extends over 16 amino acids. J lost 9 bases, V lost 11 bases, and 15 bases had no gene match. Germline CDR1 SEHNR, CDR2 FQNEAQ (reference sequence). CDR3 residues: CAGTKAGTSGRVEQFF. CDR3 in DNA: TGTGCCGGAACTAAAGCCGGGACTAGCGGGAGAGTTGAGCAGTTCTTC.

The chain is built from TRBV6-1 and TRBJ1-4; D unclear. This CDR3 region has 14 residues. V lost 5 bases and J 5 bases, leaving 12 bases between the germline ends. Germline V lookup: CDR1 MNHNS, CDR2 SASEGT. CDR3 amino acids: CASSRRTENEKLFF. CDR3 DNA sequence: TGTGCCAGCAGTCGACGGACCGAAAATGAAAAACTGTTTTTT.

The V gene is TRBV13, the J gene TRBJ1-1; TRBD1 matches at 8 bases. Looked up from germline, CDR1 is PRHDT and CDR2 is FYEKMQ (reference sequence). The CDR3 totals 13 residues. V shed 5 bases and J 6 bases; nucleotides not matched to a gene: 5. CDR3 sequence: CASSLGTGAEAFF. Here the CDR3 DNA reads TGTGCCAGCAGCCTGGGGACAGGTGCTGAAGCTTTCTTT.

This clonotype has just a few counts. This chain connects TRBV24-1 to TRBJ2-2; TRBD1 is a possible D gene (5 bases). Trimming left V 7 bases short and J 0 bases short, with 11 bases between. Germline-derived CDR1 and CDR2 are KGHDR and SFDVKD. There are 15 residues in the CDR3. The CDR3 reads CATSRSTANTGELFF. As DNA, the CDR3 is TGTGCCACCAGCAGATCGACAGCGAACACCGGGGAGCTGTTTTTT.

The CDR3 reads CASSIGGLAGEGEQFF. The CDR3 region has the DNA TGTGCCAGCAGCATAGGAGGACTAGCGGGAGAAGGTGAGCAGTTCTTC. The chain is built from TRBV7-2 and TRBJ2-1, with 13 bases identical to TRBD2. J gave up 9 bases and V 5 bases, and 10 bases lay outside the gene matches. Looked up from germline, CDR1 is SGHTA and CDR2 is FQGNSA. The CDR3 is 16 residues long.

This clonotype showed up many times. The chain combines TRBV7-2 with TRBJ1-5; no reliable D call. The germline V gene has CDR1 SGHTA and CDR2 FQGNSA. CDR3 length: 12 amino acids. Trimming pared 4 bases from V and 5 bases from J, leaving 6 bases between. The CDR3 DNA follows: TGTGCCAGCAGCTGGACGGATCAGCCCCAGCATTTT. Its protein product is CASSWTDQPQHF.

This clonotype occurred a few times. The chain combines TRBV28 with TRBJ2-2; D remains ambiguous. Germline CDR1 is MDHEN and CDR2 is SYDVKM. The CDR3 runs 14 residues. The CDR3 DNA reads as TGTGTCATCACTACGAGCGCCAACACCGGGGAGCTGTTTTTT. This sequence encodes CVITTSANTGELFF.

In this sample, this clonotype turned up many times. The chain combines TRBV7-2 with TRBJ2-2, with 7 bases that match TRBD1. The CDR3 covers 16 residues. Germline values: CDR1 SGHTA, CDR2 FQGNSA. V gave up 5 bases and J gave up 2 bases; unmatched junction bases: 8. The CDR3 loop is CASSKQGVINTGELFF. In DNA, the CDR3 is TGTGCCAGCAGCAAGCAGGGGGTGATTAACACCGGGGAGCTGTTTTTT.

This clonotype was observed a few times. The chain employs TRBV13 and TRBJ2-7; no firm D call. Germline values: CDR1 PRHDT, CDR2 FYEKMQ (reference sequence). The CDR3 totals 14 residues. Trimming pared 2 bases from V and 6 bases from J, leaving 14 bases between. This CDR3 reads CASSLKESQVEQYF. CDR3 bases: TGTGCCAGCAGCTTAAAGGAGTCCCAAGTCGAGCAGTACTTC.

The table lists this clonotype with many counts. The chain's CDR3 is CASSPTSDEQFF. The CDR3 DNA is TGTGCCAGCAGCCCCACCTCGGATGAGCAGTTCTTC. The chain combines TRBV12-3 or TRBV12-4 with TRBJ2-1; D gene uncertain. CDR3 size: 12 residues. V shed 6 bases and J shed 8 bases, with 11 bases lying between them.

The rearrangement uses TRBV20-1 and TRBJ2-7; TRBD1 might be the D (5 bases). The germline CDR1 and CDR2 sequences are DFQATT and SNEGSKA (reference sequence). Trimming removed 3 bases from V and 3 bases from J, with 9 bases in between. This CDR3 region has 12 residues. DNA of the CDR3: TGCAGTGCTAGCGACAGCAACTACGAGCAGTACTTC. Amino acids: CSASDSNYEQYF.

This rearrangement joins TRBV29-1 to TRBJ2-3; weak D call: TRBD2 (6 bases). The CDR3 spans 16 residues. V lost 2 bases and J lost 4, with 19 bases in between. CDR1 is SQVTM, CDR2 ANQGSEA, per germline. Written as DNA, the CDR3 is TGCAGCGTTGAATCCCCATTACTTCCTAGCGCAGATACGCAGTATTTT. Residues: CSVESPLLPSADTQYF.

At least ten counts were recorded for this clonotype. The chain combines TRBV12-3 or TRBV12-4 with TRBJ1-1; 9 nucleotides align to TRBD1. The CDR3 contains 12 residues. Losses at the gene ends were 5 bases for V and 9 bases for J; bases not matched to a gene: 4. The CDR3 here is CASSLGTGKAFF. The CDR3 DNA sequence: TGTGCCAGCAGTCTAGGGACAGGGAAAGCTTTCTTT.

In this sample, this clonotype turned up many times. The V and J genes are TRBV2 and TRBJ2-4, with a weak D call TRBD2 (6 bases). From germline, CDR1 is SNHLY and CDR2 FYNNEI. The CDR3 has 14 amino acids. Deletions cut 3 bases from V and 2 bases from J, with 8 bases between. CDR3 sequence (DNA): TGTGCCAGCAGTGATAGCGGAACCAAAAACATTCAGTACTTC. It encodes CASSDSGTKNIQYF. Supplemented by reference TRBV2 and TRBJ2-4, the full variable domain reads EPEVTQTPSHQVTQMGQEVILRCVPISNHLYFYWYRQILGQKVEFLVSFYNNEISEKSEIFDDQFSVERPDGSNFTLKIRSTKLEDSAMYFCASSDSGTKNIQYFGAGTRLSVL.

This clonotype was detected many times. The chain joins TRBV6-1 to TRBJ1-4, with a possible D match to TRBD1 (5 bases). Germline V gene sequence: CDR1 MNHNS, CDR2 SASEGT. The length of the CDR3 is 15 residues. Trimming took off 6 bases at V and 8 bases at J, with 19 bases between the two ends. The CDR3 spells CASSPPGLGWEKLFF. CDR3 DNA sequence: TGTGCCAGCAGCCCCCCGGGGCTAGGATGGGAAAAACTGTTTTTT.

This rearrangement joins TRBV6-1 to TRBJ2-1; TRBD2 is a possible D gene (5 bases). Trimming shortened V by 5 bases and J by 10 bases, and 18 bases separated the two germline ends. This CDR3 contains 14 residues. CDR1 and CDR2 (germline): MNHNS, SASEGT. CDR3: CASSHSAEPKEQFF. CDR3 nucleotides: TGTGCCAGCAGTCACTCAGCGGAGCCCAAGGAGCAGTTCTTC.

This clonotype was observed many times. J is TRBJ1-2 and V is TRBV9; D remains unclear. Germline CDR1 reads SGDLS; CDR2 reads YYNGEE. V was cut by 3 bases and J by 6 bases, with 9 bases left in between. CDR3 length: 12 amino acids. CDR3 sequence (DNA): TGTGCCAGCAGCGGCCCACCAAATGGCTACACCTTC. Protein sequence: CASSGPPNGYTF.